Below are 30 T cell receptor beta chains sequenced from a single sample in a study of blood T cell repertoires in COVID-19. The data were produced by immunoSEQ multiplex PCR, yet TCRdb's version contains in-frame clones alone and is incomplete. The table lists some 120,000 clones, almost 85% of them singletons. Input material: peripheral blood. The receptors derive from a woman in her twenties or thirties who had recovered from COVID-19.

The chain couples TRBV9 to TRBJ1-5; the match to TRBD1 covers 9 bases. There are 18 residues in the CDR3. The V gene's germline CDR1 is SGDLS and CDR2 YYNGEE. V gave up 3 bases and J gave up 3 bases; unmatched junction bases: 13. In DNA form, the CDR3 reads TGTGCCAGCAGCGCCGACGGTGGGACAGGGAGGTCCAATCAGCCCCAGCATTTT. As protein: CASSADGGTGRSNQPQHF.

The gene calls are TRBV10-1 and TRBJ2-1, with 16 bases identical to TRBD2. The CDR3 length is 15 residues. From germline, CDR1 is WNHNN and CDR2 SYGVQD (reference sequence). Trimming cost V 0 bases and J 15 bases; bases outside gene matches: 5. CDR3 amino acids: CASSESGTSGRELFF. In nucleotides, the CDR3 is TGCGCCAGCAGTGAGTCTGGGACTAGCGGGAGGGAGTTGTTCTTC.

This chain links TRBV25-1 with TRBJ2-2, with 8 bases aligning to TRBD1. V lost 4 bases and J lost 5; bases outside the gene matches: 3. CDR1 and CDR2 from the germline V gene are MGHDK and SYGVNS. The CDR3 extends over 14 amino acids. The CDR3 nucleotides read TGTGCCAGCAGTGCACAGGGGGGTACCGGGGAGCTGTTTTTT. Translated: CASSAQGGTGELFF.

The chain uses TRBV14 and TRBJ1-6, with 8 bases lining up with TRBD1. Germline CDR1 reads SGHDN; CDR2 reads FVKESK. The trim removed 0 bases at V and 3 bases at J, leaving 10 bases unmatched. The CDR3 covers 19 residues. The CDR3 coding sequence is TGTGCCAGCAGCCAAGATCGGACAGGGTCGAGGTTCTATAATTCACCCCTCCACTTT. Amino acids: CASSQDRTGSRFYNSPLHF.

The J gene is TRBJ1-5, the V gene TRBV2; tentative D call: TRBD1 (6 bases). Germline CDR1 is SNHLY and CDR2 is FYNNEI. The CDR3 spans 14 residues. V was cut by 6 bases and J by 6 bases, with 15 bases left in between. The DNA of the CDR3 is TGTGCCAGCAGGGCGACCGGGGGGCGTCAGCCCCAGCATTTT. This translates into CASRATGGRQPQHF.

The chain recombines TRBV5-4 with TRBJ2-4; possibly TRBD2 for D (7 bases). This CDR3 has 15 amino acids. With 6 bases removed from V and 3 bases from J, the gap between germline ends came to 16 bases. Germline assignment: CDR1 SGHNT and CDR2 YYREEE (reference sequence). CDR3 residues: CASTHGGGGKNIQYF. The CDR3 nucleotides read TGTGCCAGCACCCACGGGGGAGGGGGCAAAAACATTCAGTACTTC.

The rearrangement uses TRBV4-2 and TRBJ2-1; possible D gene TRBD2, 5 bases. V lost 4 bases and J lost 9, with 19 bases in between. Germline CDR1 and CDR2: LGHNA and YNFKEQ. The CDR3 loop spans 15 amino acids. CDR3: CASSPRGPRVGEQFF. CDR3 nucleotide sequence: TGTGCCAGCAGCCCAAGAGGGCCCCGAGTTGGTGAGCAGTTCTTC.

CDR3 protein: CASSPHQTGAEAFF. The DNA of the CDR3 is TGCGCCAGCAGCCCCCACCAGACAGGGGCTGAAGCTTTCTTT. V gene TRBV4-1 combines with J gene TRBJ1-1; 8 bases are a match to TRBD1. The CDR3 consists of 14 residues. Trimming cost V 4 bases and J 6 bases; bases outside gene matches: 7. From germline, CDR1 is MGHRA and CDR2 YSYEKL.

This clone was counted a single time. The J gene is TRBJ2-3, the V gene TRBV4-1, with TRBD1 matching 9 bases. J gave up 2 bases and V 5 bases, and 8 bases lay outside the gene matches. Germline V lookup: CDR1 MGHRA, CDR2 YSYEKL. CDR3 length equals 16 residues. CDR3 residues: CASSVHRGRHTDTQYF. Here the CDR3 DNA reads TGCGCCAGCAGCGTCCACAGGGGGCGCCACACAGATACGCAGTATTTT.

The rearrangement uses TRBV3-1 (or the pseudogene TRBV3-2) and TRBJ2-3; 8 bases are shared with TRBD2. Trimming removed 6 bases from V and 4 bases from J; junction bases left unmatched: 12. CDR1 and CDR2 from the germline V gene are LGHDT and YNNKEL (reference sequence). There are 16 residues in the CDR3. CDR3 sequence (DNA): TGTGCCAGCAGAAAAGGGGCGGGACTAGTGTCAGATACGCAGTATTTT. Its translation is CASRKGAGLVSDTQYF.

This clone occurred once. V gene TRBV4-1 combines with J gene TRBJ1-4; 9 bases align to TRBD1. The CDR3 extends over 15 amino acids. The germline V gene encodes CDR1 MGHRA and CDR2 YSYEKL. Losses at the gene ends were 4 bases for V and 8 bases for J; bases not matched to a gene: 8. The CDR3 region has the DNA TGCGCCAGCAGCCCGATTTTGGACAGGGGAGAAAAACTGTTTTTT. The encoded protein is CASSPILDRGEKLFF.

This clone was detected once. J is TRBJ1-1 and V is TRBV7-9; TRBD1 matches at 8 bases. The CDR3 consists of 13 residues. Germline V gene data show CDR1 as SEHNR and CDR2 as FQNEAQ (reference sequence). The V segment lost 11 bases and the J segment 7 bases; nucleotides outside the gene matches: 12. CDR3 sequence reads: CAGQDREDNEAFF. DNA of the CDR3: TGTGCCGGACAGGACAGGGAGGACAATGAAGCTTTCTTT.

This chain links TRBV7-9 with TRBJ2-1; 7 bases line up with TRBD1. The CDR3 length is 13 residues. CDR1 SEHNR and CDR2 FQNEAQ come from the germline V gene (reference sequence). Germline trimming cut 5 bases from V and 8 bases from J; bases unmatched to any gene: 6. CDR3 in amino acids: CASSKYRGHEQFF. CDR3 bases: TGTGCCAGCAGCAAGTACAGGGGCCATGAGCAGTTCTTC.

The chain has TRBV24-1 and TRBJ1-5; D remains ambiguous. The ends were cut back, 4 bases at V and 4 bases at J, with 7 bases in the middle. CDR1 and CDR2 (germline): KGHDR, SFDVKD. The CDR3 runs to 13 residues. This chain's CDR3 is CATSEQKNQPQHF. CDR3 nucleotide sequence: TGTGCCACCAGTGAGCAGAAGAATCAGCCCCAGCATTTT.

This clone came up many times. The V gene is TRBV5-1, the J gene TRBJ1-6, with 9 positions matching TRBD1. V lost 1 base, J lost 8 bases, and 1 base stayed unmatched. The CDR3 runs 14 residues. CDR1 is SGHRS and CDR2 is YFSETQ in the germline V gene. CDR3 DNA sequence: TGCGCCAGCAGCTTGACAGGGGGCGATTCACCCCTCCACTTT. This translates into CASSLTGGDSPLHF.

The gene calls are TRBV10-1 and TRBJ2-1, with 10 nucleotides matching TRBD2. The CDR3 spans 16 residues. CDR1 WNHNN and CDR2 SYGVQD come from the germline V gene (reference sequence). Trimming at V came to 2 bases and at J to 0 bases, leaving 1 base not matched to a gene. The CDR3: CASSETSGASYNEQFF. CDR3 sequence (DNA): TGCGCCAGCAGTGAGACTAGCGGGGCCTCCTACAATGAGCAGTTCTTC.

This sequence joins TRBV18 and TRBJ2-3; TRBD2 matches 10 bases. Germline loops: CDR1 KGHSH, CDR2 LQKENI. The CDR3 consists of 16 residues. The V and J ends lost 1 base and 5 bases, in that order; junction bases with no gene match: 6. The CDR3 nucleotides read TGTGCCAGCTCACCACGAAGCGGGGGGGCCGGAGATACGCAGTATTTT. Encoded protein: CASSPRSGGAGDTQYF.

The chain joins TRBV5-6 to TRBJ2-5; 8 bases are shared with TRBD1. Per the germline V gene, CDR1 is SGHDT and CDR2 is YYEEEE. Trimming at V came to 3 bases and at J to 4 bases, leaving 8 bases not matched to a gene. The CDR3 totals 15 residues. The CDR3 DNA reads TGTGCCAGCAGCTCGTGGGACAGGACGCGAGAGACCCAGTACTTC. Encoded protein: CASSSWDRTRETQYF.

The chain carries TRBV19 and TRBJ1-6; D unresolved. Germline loops: CDR1 LNHDA, CDR2 SQIVND (reference sequence). The CDR3 extends over 16 amino acids. V lost 0 bases and J 4 bases, leaving 10 bases between the germline ends. The DNA of the CDR3 is TGTGCCAGTAGTATAGACCCTGGAGGTTATAATTCACCCCTCCACTTT. As protein: CASSIDPGGYNSPLHF.

The gene calls are TRBV2 and TRBJ1-5; TRBD1 aligns across 10 bases. The CDR3 is made up of 14 amino acids. CDR1 and CDR2 (germline): SNHLY, FYNNEI. Trimming removed 9 bases from V and 2 bases from J; junction bases left unmatched: 4. As DNA, the CDR3 is TGTGCCAGTCGACAGGGGGCGGGCAATCAGCCCCAGCATTTT. This encodes CASRQGAGNQPQHF. Based on the CDR3 plus reference TRBV2 and TRBJ1-5, the full variable domain is EPEVTQTPSHQVTQMGQEVILRCVPISNHLYFYWYRQILGQKVEFLVSFYNNEISEKSEIFDDQFSVERPDGSNFTLKIRSTKLEDSAMYFCASRQGAGNQPQHFGDGTRLSIL.

The rearrangement links TRBV7-8 to TRBJ1-1; D gene ambiguous. CDR1 and CDR2 (germline): SGHVS, FQNEAQ. Trimming took off 2 bases at V and 2 bases at J, with 18 bases between the two ends. This CDR3 has 17 residues. The CDR3 bases are TGTGCCAGCAGCTTATACCCGGGTCTTATGAACAACACTGAAGCTTTCTTT. It codes for CASSLYPGLMNNTEAFF.

The V and J genes are TRBV21-1 and TRBJ1-1; no check of the table's D call, TRBD1, against the DNA was made. TRBV21-1 counts as a pseudogene. CDR3 length: 19 amino acids. The CDR3 coding sequence is TGTGCCAGCAGCATATTCTTCCTCCAGGGGGCGATTTATCTCAGGGTAGCTTTCTTT. Protein product: CASSIFFLQGAIYLRVAFF.

The V and J genes are TRBV3-1 (or the pseudogene TRBV3-2) and TRBJ2-2; 9 bases fit TRBD1. Trimming cost V 7 bases and J 6 bases; bases outside gene matches: 3. CDR3 length: 13 amino acids. CDR1 and CDR2 (germline): LGHDT, YNNKEL (reference sequence). CDR3 region: CASKQGAAGELFF. CDR3 coding DNA: TGTGCCAGCAAACAGGGGGCAGCCGGGGAGCTGTTTTTT.

This chain links TRBV3-1 (or the pseudogene TRBV3-2) with TRBJ2-7, with 10 bases that match TRBD1. The germline gives CDR1 LGHDT, CDR2 YNNKEL (reference sequence). The CDR3 has 16 amino acids. V lost 0 bases to trimming and J lost 6 bases; unmatched junction nucleotides: 8. The CDR3 region has the DNA TGTGCCAGCAGCCAAGATCGAACCGGGACAGGGGTCGAGCAGTACTTC. This translates into CASSQDRTGTGVEQYF.

V usage is TRBV21-1 and J usage is TRBJ2-5; the table's D call TRBD1 went unverified against the DNA. TRBV21-1 is assigned pseudogene status. CDR3 length: 15 amino acids. CDR3: CASSKEGTGGQTQYF. CDR3 in DNA: TGTGCCAGCAGCAAAGAAGGGACAGGGGGGCAGACCCAGTACTTC.

The chain is built from TRBV13 and TRBJ2-7, with D perhaps matching TRBD2 (5 bases). With 0 bases removed from V and 5 bases from J, the gap between germline ends came to 8 bases. This CDR3 has 13 amino acids. Germline CDR1 and CDR2: PRHDT and FYEKMQ (reference sequence). CDR3 sequence: CASSLGLRDEQYF. The CDR3 nucleotides are TGTGCCAGCAGCTTAGGGTTGCGGGACGAGCAGTACTTC.

The sample holds one count of this clone. The chain uses TRBV6-5 and TRBJ1-2; 8 nucleotides agree with TRBD1. Germline trimming cut 6 bases from V and 3 bases from J; bases unmatched to any gene: 9. Germline V CDR1 and CDR2: MNHEY, SVGAGI. The CDR3 totals 15 residues. In DNA, the CDR3 is TGTGCCAGCAGCCACCCAGGCAGGGGGCACTATGGCTACACCTTC. This encodes CASSHPGRGHYGYTF.

V usage is TRBV6-5 and J usage is TRBJ2-2; 7 positions match TRBD2. CDR1 and CDR2 from the germline V gene are MNHEY and SVGAGI. With 7 bases clipped from V and 4 bases from J, the junction kept 6 bases outside the gene matches. The CDR3 has 14 residues. The CDR3 nucleotides are TGTGCCAGCACTCCGACTAGCAGCACCGGGGAGCTGTTTTTT. It is translated as CASTPTSSTGELFF.

The chain carries TRBV9 and TRBJ1-2; no firm D call. The CDR3 length is 15 residues. The germline gives CDR1 SGDLS, CDR2 YYNGEE. The ends were cut back, 0 bases at V and 0 bases at J, with 9 bases in the middle. The CDR3 spells CASSVGVEANYGYTF. CDR3 DNA sequence: TGTGCCAGCAGCGTAGGCGTTGAGGCTAACTATGGCTACACCTTC.

The rearrangement links TRBV5-1 to TRBJ2-5, with 7 bases matching TRBD1. Germline V gives CDR1 SGHRS, CDR2 YFSETQ. V was pared by 0 bases and J by 5 bases, with 7 bases of the junction left unmatched. CDR3 length: 15 residues. CDR3 DNA: TGCGCCAGCAGCTTGGGTAACAGGGGTTCGGAGACCCAGTACTTC. It translates to CASSLGNRGSETQYF.